The TCR beta chain described here comes from a study of PD-L1 blockade in urothelial cancer. The wider study: Blood samples had a median of roughly 140,000 T cells.

Stated time point: pretreatment peripheral blood. Only in-frame clones appear in the TCRdb table, and some are missing; sequencing was by immunoSEQ multiplex PCR. The data hold tens of thousands of clones, with around 75% observed a single time. This clone showed up just once. The V segment lost 2 bases and the J segment 0 bases; nucleotides outside the gene matches: 7. The CDR3 is 17 residues long. CDR1 and CDR2 (germline): LGHNA, YNFKEQ. This chain connects TRBV4-2 to TRBJ2-1; 7 positions match TRBD2. The specimen comprised PBMCs, sampled around atezolizumab (anti-PD-L1) treatment. This receptor was taken from a man in his 70s with urothelial cancer. CDR3 in DNA: TGTGCCAGCAGCCAAATGGTCGGCGGGAGCTCCTACAATGAGCAGTTCTTC. It encodes CASSQMVGGSSYNEQFF.